This T cell receptor beta chain was sequenced during a study of cytomegalovirus exposure and HLA in healthy donors. Study in general: A previous analysis identified around 120 million unique TCR beta sequences derived from 180 million or so T cells. The study, taken as a whole, reports: Another analysis was done later, and it associated roughly 15,000 TCR beta sequences with HLA alleles at 0.05 false discovery rate. In all likelihood, a cluster of highly shared sequence variants was a sequencing artifact.

PCR employed 60 Vbeta and 13 Jbeta primers. TCRdb keeps only in-frame clones here, not all; method: immunoSEQ multiplex PCR. The data contain over 150,000 clones, 55% to 80% of them singletons. Germline values: CDR1 MNHNS, CDR2 SASEGT. The CDR3 contains 15 residues. On this clone: No antigen is known for it. Germline is not matched at one junction end, which may reflect a read error.

The sequenced material came from PBMCs. The receptor was derived from a woman between 18 and 29 years old in good health and CMV-seropositive. V gene TRBV6-1 combines with J gene TRBJ1-5; D is unresolved. The CDR3 protein is CASSPFDSGNQLQHF. CDR3 DNA sequence: TGTGCCAGCAGTCCATTTGATAGCGGCAATCAGCTCCAGCATTTT.